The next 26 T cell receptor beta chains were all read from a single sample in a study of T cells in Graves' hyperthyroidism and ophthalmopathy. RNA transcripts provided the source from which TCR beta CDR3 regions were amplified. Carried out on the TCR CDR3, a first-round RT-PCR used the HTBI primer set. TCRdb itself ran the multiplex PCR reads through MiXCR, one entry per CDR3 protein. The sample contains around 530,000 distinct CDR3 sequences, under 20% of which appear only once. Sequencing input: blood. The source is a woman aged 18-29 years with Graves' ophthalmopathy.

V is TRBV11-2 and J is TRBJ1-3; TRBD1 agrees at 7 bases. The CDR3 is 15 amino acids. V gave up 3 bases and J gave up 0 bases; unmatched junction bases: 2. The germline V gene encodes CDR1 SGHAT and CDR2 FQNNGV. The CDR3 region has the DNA TGTGCCAGCAGCTTGGGGACAGCCTCTGGAAACACCATATATTTT. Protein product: CASSLGTASGNTIYF.

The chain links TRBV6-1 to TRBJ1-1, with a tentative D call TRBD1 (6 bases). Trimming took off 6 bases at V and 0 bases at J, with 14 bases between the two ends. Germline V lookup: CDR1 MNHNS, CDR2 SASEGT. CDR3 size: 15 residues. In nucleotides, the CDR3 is TGTGCCAGCAGAGGACAGAGCCTTCTGAACACTGAAGCTTTCTTT. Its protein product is CASRGQSLLNTEAFF.

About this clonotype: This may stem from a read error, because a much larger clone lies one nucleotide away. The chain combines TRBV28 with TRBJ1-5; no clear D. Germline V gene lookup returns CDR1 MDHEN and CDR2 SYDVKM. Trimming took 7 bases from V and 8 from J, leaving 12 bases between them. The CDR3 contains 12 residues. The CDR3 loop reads CASIAAGKPQHF. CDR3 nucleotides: TGTGCCAGCATTGCAGCGGGTAAGCCCCAGCATTTT.

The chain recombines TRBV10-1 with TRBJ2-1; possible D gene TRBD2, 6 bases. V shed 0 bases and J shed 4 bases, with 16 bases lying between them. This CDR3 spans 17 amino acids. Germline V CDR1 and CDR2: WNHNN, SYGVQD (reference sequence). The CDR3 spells CASSESKGLRLYNEQFF. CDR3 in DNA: TGCGCCAGCAGTGAGTCGAAGGGACTCCGTCTATACAATGAGCAGTTCTTC.

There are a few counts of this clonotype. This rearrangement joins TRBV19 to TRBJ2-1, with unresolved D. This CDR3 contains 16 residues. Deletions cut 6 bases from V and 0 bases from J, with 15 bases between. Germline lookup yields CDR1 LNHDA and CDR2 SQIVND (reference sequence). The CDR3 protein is CASSRRFGISYNEQFF. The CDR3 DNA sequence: TGTGCCAGTAGCAGGCGGTTTGGTATCTCCTACAATGAGCAGTTCTTC.

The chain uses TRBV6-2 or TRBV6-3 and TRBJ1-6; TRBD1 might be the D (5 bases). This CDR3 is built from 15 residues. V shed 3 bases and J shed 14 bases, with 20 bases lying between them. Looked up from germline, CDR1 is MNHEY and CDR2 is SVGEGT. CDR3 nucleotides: TGTGCCAGCAGTTATTTCAGGGCCTCGCAATACGCCCTCCACTTT. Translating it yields CASSYFRASQYALHF.

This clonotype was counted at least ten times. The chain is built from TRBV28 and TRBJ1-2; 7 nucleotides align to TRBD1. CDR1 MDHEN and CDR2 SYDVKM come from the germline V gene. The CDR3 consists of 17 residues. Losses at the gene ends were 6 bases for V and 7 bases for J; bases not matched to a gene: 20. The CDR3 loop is CASRLSPDTTGRGGYTF. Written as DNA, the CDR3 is TGTGCCAGCAGACTATCCCCGGACACGACAGGGAGGGGTGGCTACACCTTC.

The CDR3 region is CAISKSSSTDTQYF. CDR3 coding DNA: TGTGCCATCAGCAAGTCGAGTAGCACAGATACGCAGTATTTT. This chain uses TRBV10-3 with TRBJ2-3; D unclear. Germline-derived CDR1 and CDR2 are ENHRY and SYGVKD. Trimming took 6 bases from V and 0 from J, leaving 10 bases between them. The CDR3 totals 14 residues.

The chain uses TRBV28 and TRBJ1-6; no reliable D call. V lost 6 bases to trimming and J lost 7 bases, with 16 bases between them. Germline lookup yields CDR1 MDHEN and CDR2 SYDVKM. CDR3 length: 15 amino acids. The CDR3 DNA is TGTGCCAGCAGCTCACCGCCCGAAGGGAATTCACCCCTCCACTTT. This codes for CASSSPPEGNSPLHF.

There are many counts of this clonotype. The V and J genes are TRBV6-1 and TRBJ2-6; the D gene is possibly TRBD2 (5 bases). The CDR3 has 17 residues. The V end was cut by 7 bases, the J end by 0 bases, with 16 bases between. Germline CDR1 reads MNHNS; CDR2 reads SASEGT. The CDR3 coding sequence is TGTGCCAGCACCTTAGGGAGAGTAGGCTCTGGGGCCAACGTCCTGACTTTC. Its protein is CASTLGRVGSGANVLTF.

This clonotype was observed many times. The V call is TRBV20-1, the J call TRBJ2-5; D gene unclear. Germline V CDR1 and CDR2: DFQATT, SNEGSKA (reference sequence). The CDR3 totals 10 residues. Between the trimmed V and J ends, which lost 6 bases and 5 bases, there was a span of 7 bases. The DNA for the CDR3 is TGCAGTGCCCTCCAGGAGACCCAGTACTTC. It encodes CSALQETQYF.

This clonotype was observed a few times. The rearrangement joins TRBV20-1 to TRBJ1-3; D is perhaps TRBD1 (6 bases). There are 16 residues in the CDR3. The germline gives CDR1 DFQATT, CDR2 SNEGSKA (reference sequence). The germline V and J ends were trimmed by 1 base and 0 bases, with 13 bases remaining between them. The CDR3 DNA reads TGCAGTGCTAGAGGGGGGCAGGGCAACTCTGGAAACACCATATATTTT. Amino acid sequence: CSARGGQGNSGNTIYF.

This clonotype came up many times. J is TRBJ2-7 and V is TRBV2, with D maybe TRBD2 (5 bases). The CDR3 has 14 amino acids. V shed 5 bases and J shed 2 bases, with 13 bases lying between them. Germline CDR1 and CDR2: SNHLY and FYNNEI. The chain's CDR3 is CASSPAASAYEQYF. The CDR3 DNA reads TGTGCCAGCAGTCCAGCGGCTAGTGCCTACGAGCAGTACTTC.

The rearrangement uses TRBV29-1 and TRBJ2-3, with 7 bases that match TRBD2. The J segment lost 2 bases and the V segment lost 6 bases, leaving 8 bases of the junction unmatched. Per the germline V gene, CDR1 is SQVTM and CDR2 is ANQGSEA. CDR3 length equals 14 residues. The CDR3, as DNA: TGCAGCGTGGGGGACTATACAACCACAGATACGCAGTATTTT. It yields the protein CSVGDYTTTDTQYF.

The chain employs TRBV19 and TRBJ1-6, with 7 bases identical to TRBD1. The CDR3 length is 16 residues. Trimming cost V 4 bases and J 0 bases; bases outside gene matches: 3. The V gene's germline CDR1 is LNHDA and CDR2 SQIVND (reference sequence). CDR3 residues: CASSNWDSSYNSPLHF. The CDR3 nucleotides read TGTGCCAGTAGTAATTGGGACAGCTCCTATAATTCACCCCTCCACTTT. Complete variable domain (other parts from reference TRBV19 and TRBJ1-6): DGGITQSPKYLFRKEGQNVTLSCEQNLNHDAMYWYRQDPGQGLRLIYYSQIVNDFQKGDIAEGYSVSREKKESFPLTVTSAQKNPTAFYLCASSNWDSSYNSPLHFGNGTRLTVT.

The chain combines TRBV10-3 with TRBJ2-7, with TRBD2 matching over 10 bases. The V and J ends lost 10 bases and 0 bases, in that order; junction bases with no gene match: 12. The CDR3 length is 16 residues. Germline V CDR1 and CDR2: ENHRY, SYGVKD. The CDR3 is CASRMRTSGASYEQYF. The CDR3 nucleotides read TGTGCCAGCCGAATGAGGACTAGCGGAGCCTCCTACGAGCAGTACTTC.

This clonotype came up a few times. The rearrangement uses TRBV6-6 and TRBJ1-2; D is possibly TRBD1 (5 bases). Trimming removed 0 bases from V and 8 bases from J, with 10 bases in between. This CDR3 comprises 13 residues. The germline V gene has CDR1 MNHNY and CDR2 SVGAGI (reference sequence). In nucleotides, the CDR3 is TGTGCCAGCAGTTACTCGGAGGGGAAGGGCTACACCTTC. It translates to CASSYSEGKGYTF.

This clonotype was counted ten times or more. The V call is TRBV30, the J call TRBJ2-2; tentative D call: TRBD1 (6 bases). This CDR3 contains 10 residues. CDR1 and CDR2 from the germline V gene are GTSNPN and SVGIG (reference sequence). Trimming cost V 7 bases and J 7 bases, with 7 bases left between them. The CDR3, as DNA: TGTGCCTACAGGGTCGGGGAGCTGTTTTTT. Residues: CAYRVGELFF.

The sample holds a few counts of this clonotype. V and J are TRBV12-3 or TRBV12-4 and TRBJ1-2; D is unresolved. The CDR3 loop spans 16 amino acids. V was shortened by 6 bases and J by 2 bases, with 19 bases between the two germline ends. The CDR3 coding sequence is TGTGCCAGCAGCTTCCTTTTCGTCGCGGGAAACTATGGCTACACCTTC. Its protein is CASSFLFVAGNYGYTF.

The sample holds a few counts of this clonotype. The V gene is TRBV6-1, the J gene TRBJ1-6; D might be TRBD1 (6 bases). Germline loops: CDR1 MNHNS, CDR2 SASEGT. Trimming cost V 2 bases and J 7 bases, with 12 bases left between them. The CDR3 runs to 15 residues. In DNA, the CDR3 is TGTGCCAGCAGTGAACACCCAGGGGAGAATTCACCCCTCCACTTT. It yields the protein CASSEHPGENSPLHF.

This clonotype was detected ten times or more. CDR3 sequence reads: CSAEGQGYYGYTF. In DNA form, the CDR3 reads TGCAGTGCTGAGGGACAGGGGTACTATGGCTACACCTTC. V gene TRBV20-1 combines with J gene TRBJ1-2; 10 bases fit TRBD1. V lost 5 bases, J lost 3 bases, and 3 bases stayed unmatched. Germline CDR1 reads DFQATT; CDR2 reads SNEGSKA (reference sequence). The CDR3 contains 13 residues.

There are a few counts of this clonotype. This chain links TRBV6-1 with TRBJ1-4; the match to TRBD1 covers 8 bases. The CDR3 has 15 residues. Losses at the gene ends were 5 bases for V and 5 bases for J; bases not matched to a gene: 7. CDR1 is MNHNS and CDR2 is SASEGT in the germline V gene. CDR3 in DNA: TGTGCCAGCAGTTTAGGGACAGGATTCAATGAAAAACTGTTTTTT. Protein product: CASSLGTGFNEKLFF.

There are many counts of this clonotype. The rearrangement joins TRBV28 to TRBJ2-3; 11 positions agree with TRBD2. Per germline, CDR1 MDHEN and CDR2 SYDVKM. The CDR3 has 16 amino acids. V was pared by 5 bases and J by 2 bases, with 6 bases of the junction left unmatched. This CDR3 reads CASSPGTSGFTDTQYF. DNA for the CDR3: TGTGCCAGCAGTCCCGGGACTAGCGGATTCACAGATACGCAGTATTTT. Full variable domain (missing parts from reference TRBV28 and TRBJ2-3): DVKVTQSSRYLVKRTGEKVFLECVQDMDHENMFWYRQDPGLGLRLIYFSYDVKMKEKGDIPEGYSVSREKKERFSLILESASTNQTSMYLCASSPGTSGFTDTQYFGPGTRLTVL.

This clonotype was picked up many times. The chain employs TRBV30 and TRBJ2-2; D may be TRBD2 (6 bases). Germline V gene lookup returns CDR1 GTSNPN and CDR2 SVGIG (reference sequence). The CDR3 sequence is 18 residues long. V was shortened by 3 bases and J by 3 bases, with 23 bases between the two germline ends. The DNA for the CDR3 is TGTGCCTGGAGCGCCTCCGGCGGAAGGGAGGTGTACACCGGGGAGCTGTTTTTT. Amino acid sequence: CAWSASGGREVYTGELFF.

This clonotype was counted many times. CDR3 bases: TGTGCCTGGAGTGTCCGGATGCGGGCTTTCTTT. Translated: CAWSVRMRAFF. The rearrangement uses TRBV30 and TRBJ1-1; D gene uncertain. V dropped 0 bases and J dropped 11 bases, with 10 bases sitting between them. From germline, CDR1 is GTSNPN and CDR2 SVGIG (reference sequence). The CDR3 spans 11 residues.

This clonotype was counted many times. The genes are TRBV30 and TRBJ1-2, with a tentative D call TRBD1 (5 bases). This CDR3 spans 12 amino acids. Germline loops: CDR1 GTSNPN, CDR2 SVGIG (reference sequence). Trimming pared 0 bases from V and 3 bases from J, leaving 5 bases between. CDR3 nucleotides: TGTGCCTGGAGTGTCAGGGACTATGGCTACACCTTC. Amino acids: CAWSVRDYGYTF.